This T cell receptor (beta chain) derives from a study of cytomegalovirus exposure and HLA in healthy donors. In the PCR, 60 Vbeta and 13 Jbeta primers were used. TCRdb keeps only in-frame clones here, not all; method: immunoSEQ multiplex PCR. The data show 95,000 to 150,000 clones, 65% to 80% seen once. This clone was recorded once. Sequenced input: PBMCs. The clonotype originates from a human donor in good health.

CDR3 loop: CASSSGTAYYEQYF. The CDR3 nucleotides read TGCGCCAGCAGCTCCGGGACAGCCTACTACGAGCAGTACTTC. The V and J genes are TRBV5-1 and TRBJ2-7; 7 positions match TRBD1. The CDR3 has 14 amino acids. Germline V lookup: CDR1 SGHRS, CDR2 YFSETQ. With V trimmed by 3 bases and J by 3 bases, 6 bases remained unmatched.